This TCR beta chain was captured by sequencing in a study of shared clonotypes between healthy human individuals. Turning to the study itself: Sampling drew on donors who were a couple of women and three men aged 18 to 49.

Every unsorted PBMC PCR replicate was loaded with about 300 ng DNA, approximately 30,000 T cell genomes. In the authors' workflow: As immunoSEQ supplied junction-only sequences (without quality scores), filtering differed. Measured with immunoSEQ multiplex PCR; TCRdb has only the in-frame clones, and not every one. The DNA was the basis for D and trimming; V, J and clone size are from that table. The sample lists 90,000 to 100,000 clones; more than 45% were seen once. This clone was recorded at least ten times. Approximately 91 million PBMCs supplied genomic DNA for unsorted samples. The germline V gene encodes CDR1 SNHLY and CDR2 FYNNEI. The ends were cut back, 5 bases at V and 6 bases at J, with 16 bases in the middle. CDR3 length: 15 amino acids.

The chain has TRBV2 and TRBJ2-2, with D perhaps TRBD2 (5 bases). The sequence was obtained from a woman between 40 and 55 years old in good health. Some clones in this sample may be carry-over from other donors' samples. The specimen was PBMCs. The chain's CDR3 is CASSPPAAGAGELFF. The DNA for the CDR3 is TGTGCCAGCAGTCCACCAGCAGCCGGGGCCGGGGAGCTGTTTTTT.